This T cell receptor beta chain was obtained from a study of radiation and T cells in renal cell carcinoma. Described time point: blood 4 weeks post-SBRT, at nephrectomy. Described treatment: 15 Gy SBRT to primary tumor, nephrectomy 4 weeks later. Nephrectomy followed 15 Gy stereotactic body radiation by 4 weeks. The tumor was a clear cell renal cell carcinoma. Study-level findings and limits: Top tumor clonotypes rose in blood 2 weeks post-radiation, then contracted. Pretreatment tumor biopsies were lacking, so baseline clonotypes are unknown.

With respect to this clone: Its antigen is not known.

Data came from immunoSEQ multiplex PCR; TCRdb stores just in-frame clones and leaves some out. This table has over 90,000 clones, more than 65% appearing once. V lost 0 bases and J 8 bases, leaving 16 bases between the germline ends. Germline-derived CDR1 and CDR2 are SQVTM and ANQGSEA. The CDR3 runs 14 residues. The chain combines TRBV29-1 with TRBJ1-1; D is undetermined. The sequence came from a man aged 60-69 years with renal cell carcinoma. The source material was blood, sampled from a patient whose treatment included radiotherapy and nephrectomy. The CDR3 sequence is CSVEDQTTPREAFF. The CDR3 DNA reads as TGCAGCGTTGAAGATCAAACCACCCCCCGAGAAGCTTTCTTT.